A selection of T cell receptor beta chains follows, all from one sample in a study of beta chain features in type 1 diabetes. Method: immunoSEQ multiplex PCR; TCRdb's copy keeps in-frame clones and lacks some. Of around 160,000 clones listed, around 9% are singletons. The sequencing input was central memory CD4+ T cells from blood. The receptors here all came from a woman aged 25-40 years with type 1 diabetes. CDR3s leave out the opening cysteine and the closing phenylalanine or tryptophan.

v_call cdr3_aa
TRBV10-3 AISESGEGNYGYT
TRBV11-2 ASSLIVASGSEQF
TRBV10-3 AISESGPASGTETQY
TRBV4-1 ASSQTGGWGYT
TRBV2 ASRTGGISYEQY
TRBV7-3 ASSLSEGATEAF
TRBV29-1 SVGTWDRRTGNTIY
TRBV5-1 ASSPRLAGASGTQY
TRBV7-9 ASSRLLNEQF
TRBV11-1 ASSSGQGTGELF
TRBV7-3 ASSLSGKQPRDGYT
TRBV5-1 ASSIWGRDTQY
TRBV2 ASSSHTDTQY
TRBV4-1 ASSPQDRDYQPQH
TRBV29-1 SVEDLGNTIY
TRBV7-2 ASSLGLAGNTGELF
TRBV19 ASSSGRNSYEQY
TRBV28 ASWGGFTEAF
TRBV21-1 ASRLPGVSSYEQY
TRBV5-4 ASSQDSGGREETQY
TRBV19 ASRPRNTGELF
TRBV10-3 ASTQGQGDGYT
TRBV9 ASSTSGRDEQY
TRBV27 ASSLRTSGYNEQF
TRBV4-2 ASSHTGSYEQY
TRBV4-1 ASSRGLAGSETQY
TRBV30 AWAGLGEQY
TRBV29-1 SVEGQVGQPQH
TRBV19 ASSIEGQGGEQF
TRBV20-1 SARGHNEQF
TRBV14 ASSQEGYLSYNEQF
TRBV5-8 ASKKGQSRPNEQF
TRBV11-2 ASSFRTVPSYEQY
TRBV6-5 ASSYGDSRTYEQY
TRBV10-1 ASSERPTGSETQY
TRBV28 ASSLFDHSSGNTIY
TRBV23-1 ASSQSTRHTGTSGSCDYNEQF
TRBV4-1 ASSQVRNSNQPQH